The 28 T cell receptor beta chains reported below all come from one sample, sequenced in a study of blood T cells in healthy people across ages. Primers used in a second PCR of about 7 to 12 cycles were a sample-barcoded 5' primer and a J-beta primer mix. One entry per CDR3 protein, called by TCRdb with MiXCR from the 5' RACE reads. The data show about 1.5 million distinct CDR3 sequences, roughly 43% seen once. The sample taken for sequencing was blood. These receptors originate from a woman aged 18-29 years in good health.

This clonotype came up a few times. The rearrangement links TRBV7-9 to TRBJ2-1; perhaps TRBD2 as D (7 bases). Deletions cut 11 bases from V and 4 bases from J, with 18 bases between. The CDR3 extends over 14 amino acids. Germline-derived CDR1 and CDR2 are SEHNR and FQNEAQ (reference sequence). The CDR3 DNA is TGTGCCCTCCCCCTGCGGGGGCTATACAATGAGCAGTTCTTC. Translation gives CALPLRGLYNEQFF.

This clonotype was seen at least ten times. J is TRBJ2-4 and V is TRBV29-1, with D possibly TRBD1 on 6 matching bases. Trimming shortened V by 5 bases and J by 8 bases, and 16 bases separated the two germline ends. The CDR3 runs to 13 residues. Germline CDR1 reads SQVTM; CDR2 reads ANQGSEA. CDR3 protein: CSVMGQPGDIQYF. The CDR3 region has the DNA TGCAGCGTTATGGGCCAACCAGGGGACATTCAGTACTTC.

This clonotype was found a few times. The chain carries TRBV20-1 and TRBJ2-1; 11 nucleotides match TRBD2. Germline V gene lookup returns CDR1 DFQATT and CDR2 SNEGSKA (reference sequence). This CDR3 contains 17 residues. The trim removed 1 base at V and 4 bases at J, leaving 9 bases unmatched. As DNA, the CDR3 is TGCAGTGCTAGAGGGCCGACGGGACTAGCGGATTACAATGAGCAGTTCTTC. This sequence encodes CSARGPTGLADYNEQFF.

As concerns this clonotype: Relative to the germline gene, one junction end is altered; a read error may explain this. The chain is built from TRBV7-9 and TRBJ1-2, with a tentative D call TRBD1 (5 bases). CDR1 and CDR2 (germline): SEHNR, FQNEAQ (reference sequence). This CDR3 has 15 residues. The CDR3 loop reads CASSSPGLYVYGCTF. The CDR3 bases are TGTGCCAGCAGCTCACCAGGGTTGTATGTCTATGGCTGCACCTTC.

Here the CDR3 reads CAWSGGTSGRALDEQYF. DNA of the CDR3: TGTGCCTGGAGTGGGGGGACTAGCGGGAGGGCATTAGACGAGCAGTACTTC. The V and J genes are TRBV30 and TRBJ2-5; 16 nucleotides match TRBD2. The J call may be faulty, since TRBJ2-7 better matches the DNA end. This CDR3 comprises 17 residues. CDR1 is GTSNPN and CDR2 is SVGIG in the germline V gene (reference sequence).

The chain couples TRBV4-3 to TRBJ2-7; 8 nucleotides line up with TRBD1. CDR1 and CDR2 from the germline V gene are LGHNA and YSLEER. The CDR3 totals 15 residues. J was trimmed by 2 bases and V by 3 bases; bases with no gene match: 6. The CDR3 DNA is TGCGCCAGCAGCCAGGGAAGACAGGGGCCCTACGAGCAGTACTTC. Its protein is CASSQGRQGPYEQYF.

The chain uses TRBV28 and TRBJ2-7, with D perhaps TRBD2 (6 bases). Germline V gene sequence: CDR1 MDHEN, CDR2 SYDVKM. The CDR3 is made up of 14 amino acids. With 7 bases removed from V and 2 bases from J, the gap between germline ends came to 15 bases. The CDR3 nucleotides are TGTGCCAGCAATCGACTAGGTCTGGCCTACGAGCAGTACTTC. Its protein is CASNRLGLAYEQYF.

The rearrangement links TRBV20-1 to TRBJ1-2; maybe TRBD1 (6 bases). With 3 bases removed from V and 4 bases from J, the gap between germline ends came to 12 bases. The CDR3 contains 13 residues. In germline, CDR1 is DFQATT, CDR2 SNEGSKA (reference sequence). The CDR3 DNA reads as TGCAGTGCTAGCGCTGGGACACGCTATGGCTACACCTTC. It yields the protein CSASAGTRYGYTF.

This clonotype came up a few times. The junction and the germline gene differ at one end; a read error may be behind it. V usage is TRBV7-3 and J usage is TRBJ1-1; TRBD1 aligns across 7 bases. This CDR3 contains 13 residues. Germline CDR1 reads SGHTA; CDR2 reads FQGTGA. CDR3 in amino acids: CASSLIQGGKAFF. CDR3 nucleotides: TGTGCTAGCAGCTTAATCCAGGGGGGGAAGGCTTTCTTT.

The gene calls are TRBV29-1 and TRBJ1-2; weak D call: TRBD1 (5 bases). The CDR3 contains 14 residues. V dropped 1 base and J dropped 3 bases, with 12 bases sitting between them. From germline, CDR1 is SQVTM and CDR2 ANQGSEA. The CDR3 DNA is TGCAGCGTTGAAGGTCCCCAGGGAGACTATGGCTACACCTTC. This gives the protein CSVEGPQGDYGYTF.

The table lists this clonotype with a few counts. The CDR3 sequence: CASSFTTGGFSYEQYF. In nucleotides, the CDR3 is TGTGCCAGCAGTTTCACGACAGGGGGCTTCAGCTACGAGCAGTACTTC. The genes are TRBV6-5 and TRBJ2-7, with 10 bases fitting TRBD1. Germline values: CDR1 MNHEY, CDR2 SVGAGI. There are 16 residues in the CDR3. J lost 3 bases, V lost 4 bases, and 9 bases had no gene match.

The chain joins TRBV2 to TRBJ1-2; 8 bases align to TRBD1. J lost 4 bases, V lost 0 bases, and 7 bases had no gene match. This CDR3 region has 16 residues. Germline V gene lookup returns CDR1 SNHLY and CDR2 FYNNEI. This CDR3 reads CASSEAKGQGTYGYTF. As DNA, the CDR3 is TGTGCCAGCAGTGAAGCAAAAGGACAGGGAACCTATGGCTACACCTTC.

This chain uses TRBV5-1 with TRBJ2-2; D perhaps matches TRBD2 (6 bases). This CDR3 spans 16 amino acids. In germline, CDR1 is SGHRS, CDR2 YFSETQ. Trimming removed 3 bases at V and 0 bases at J, with 12 bases between. The CDR3 sequence is CASSSGLAPNTGELFF. For the CDR3, the DNA is TGCGCCAGCAGCTCGGGACTGGCCCCGAACACCGGGGAGCTGTTTTTT.

This clonotype was observed a handful of times. V usage is TRBV29-1 and J usage is TRBJ1-2; TRBD1 aligns across 9 bases. Looked up from germline, CDR1 is SQVTM and CDR2 is ANQGSEA. V lost 4 bases and J lost 7; bases outside the gene matches: 4. This CDR3 has 12 amino acids. For the CDR3, the DNA is TGCAGCGTTGTAGGGACAGGGTCTGGCTACACCTTC. Encoded protein: CSVVGTGSGYTF.

On this clonotype itself: This CDR3 fails to terminate in the conserved phenylalanine or tryptophan, so it likely reflects a read error. J is TRBJ2-7 and V is TRBV18; the D is unclear. Trimming removed 0 bases from V and 2 bases from J, with 5 bases in between. Germline CDR1 reads KGHSH; CDR2 reads LQKENI. CDR3 length: 13 residues. The CDR3 here is CASSPPGTYEQYL. In DNA form, the CDR3 reads TGTGCCAGCTCACCACCGGGCACCTACGAGCAGTACCTC.

The CDR3 DNA is TGTGCCAGCAGTGAAAACAGGGGGCGGAACACTGAAGCTTTCTTT. Protein product: CASSENRGRNTEAFF. This rearrangement joins TRBV6-1 to TRBJ1-1; 9 bases are a match to TRBD1. The CDR3 is 15 residues long. The J segment lost 1 base and the V segment lost 2 bases, leaving 2 bases of the junction unmatched. The germline CDR1 and CDR2 sequences are MNHNS and SASEGT.

The chain uses TRBV12-3 or TRBV12-4 and TRBJ1-4; 7 bases agree with TRBD1. There are 14 residues in the CDR3. J was trimmed by 12 bases and V by 5 bases; bases with no gene match: 12. CDR3 in amino acids: CASSREQGLVELFF. The CDR3 region has the DNA TGTGCCAGCAGTCGGGAACAGGGGCTAGTCGAACTGTTTTTT.

The J gene is TRBJ2-1, the V gene TRBV7-2; 9 bases fit TRBD2. The germline gives CDR1 SGHTA, CDR2 FQGNSA. Losses at the gene ends were 1 base for V and 8 bases for J; bases not matched to a gene: 6. CDR3 length: 15 amino acids. DNA of the CDR3: TGTGCCAGCAGCTTAGGGCTAGCGGGGCTCTATGAGCAGTTCTTC. It encodes CASSLGLAGLYEQFF.

A word on this clonotype: A much larger clone sits a single nucleotide away, making a read error possible. The chain uses TRBV20-1 and TRBJ1-6; D possibly corresponds to TRBD1 (5 bases). Germline lookup yields CDR1 DFQATT and CDR2 SNEGSKA (reference sequence). This CDR3 comprises 15 residues. The V end was cut by 0 bases, the J end by 9 bases, with 15 bases between. The CDR3 DNA is TGCAGTGCTAGAGATGGGGGAAAAGGAAGTTCACCCCTCCACTTT. It yields the protein CSARDGGKGSSPLHF.

V and J are TRBV5-4 and TRBJ1-6, with TRBD1 matching 7 bases. The V segment lost 4 bases and the J segment 6 bases; nucleotides outside the gene matches: 7. Germline V gene sequence: CDR1 SGHNT, CDR2 YYREEE (reference sequence). This CDR3 comprises 15 residues. CDR3 amino acids: CASSGSTGVNSPLHF. CDR3 sequence (DNA): TGTGCCAGCAGCGGGAGTACAGGGGTTAATTCACCCCTCCACTTT.

The genes are TRBV30 and TRBJ2-2; TRBD2 might be the D (5 bases). The CDR3 contains 14 residues. V gave up 5 bases and J gave up 1 base, with 11 bases separating them. Germline lookup yields CDR1 GTSNPN and CDR2 SVGIG (reference sequence). The CDR3 DNA sequence: TGTGCCTGGTCCGGGAAGATGAACACCGGGGAGCTGTTTTTT. Translating it yields CAWSGKMNTGELFF.

V is TRBV5-1 and J is TRBJ2-1, with D perhaps TRBD1 (5 bases). The CDR3 covers 16 residues. With 3 bases removed from V and 1 base from J, the gap between germline ends came to 14 bases. CDR1 and CDR2 (germline): SGHRS, YFSETQ. The CDR3 protein is CASSSIDRLSYNEQFF. The DNA for the CDR3 is TGCGCCAGCAGCTCGATCGACAGATTATCCTACAATGAGCAGTTCTTC.

With respect to this clonotype: One end of the junction fails to match germline, which may point to a read error. The chain uses TRBV9 and TRBJ2-3, with 12 positions matching TRBD2. This CDR3 contains 16 residues. CDR1 is SGDLS and CDR2 is YYNGEE in the germline V gene. CDR3 sequence reads: CASSVLGLAGSDTRYF. The DNA of the CDR3 is TGTGCCAGCAGCGTACTGGGACTAGCGGGTTCAGATACGCGGTATTTT. Filled out from reference TRBV9 and TRBJ2-3, the complete variable domain reads DSGVTQTPKHLITATGQRVTLRCSPRSGDLSVYWYQQSLDQGLQFLIQYYNGEERAKGNILERFSAQQFPDLHSELNLSSLELGDSALYFCASSVLGLAGSDTRYFGPGTRLTVL.

In its sample, this clonotype was seen a few times. J is TRBJ2-5 and V is TRBV2; 12 bases map to TRBD2. There are 15 residues in the CDR3. J was trimmed by 5 bases and V by 5 bases; bases with no gene match: 6. CDR1 SNHLY and CDR2 FYNNEI come from the germline V gene. The CDR3 here is CASSPVLAGGETQYF. CDR3 in DNA: TGTGCCAGCAGTCCCGTGCTAGCGGGGGGGGAGACCCAGTACTTC.

The J gene is TRBJ2-7, the V gene TRBV13, with D tentatively TRBD1 or TRBD2 (5 bases each). CDR3 size: 14 residues. V gave up 9 bases and J gave up 0 bases, with 15 bases separating them. Germline values: CDR1 PRHDT, CDR2 FYEKMQ (reference sequence). CDR3 region: CASLRGRSSYEQYF. The CDR3 DNA follows: TGTGCCAGTCTGAGGGGACGGAGCTCCTACGAGCAGTACTTC.

V is TRBV7-8 and J is TRBJ2-3, with no clear D. Germline CDR1 is SGHVS and CDR2 is FQNEAQ. The CDR3 has 17 amino acids. V dropped 1 base and J dropped 4 bases, with 18 bases sitting between them. The CDR3 bases are TGTGCCAGCAGCTTAGGAGACCCAATTCCACCCCCAGATACGCAGTATTTT. Amino acid sequence: CASSLGDPIPPPDTQYF.

This clonotype was seen a few times. This chain connects TRBV12-3 or TRBV12-4 to TRBJ1-2; D uncertain. Trimming shortened V by 3 bases and J by 3 bases, and 8 bases separated the two germline ends. The CDR3 is made up of 13 amino acids. The CDR3 reads CASSLAEDYGYTF. CDR3 DNA sequence: TGTGCCAGCAGTTTGGCAGAAGACTATGGCTACACCTTC.

V is TRBV5-6 and J is TRBJ1-6, with 9 bases matching TRBD1. Per the germline V gene, CDR1 is SGHDT and CDR2 is YYEEEE. This CDR3 comprises 16 residues. V was clipped by 1 base and J by 7 bases; unmatched bases: 6. The CDR3 spells CASSLSYRGLNSPLHF. CDR3 DNA sequence: TGTGCCAGCAGCTTGTCTTACAGGGGGCTGAATTCACCCCTCCACTTT.